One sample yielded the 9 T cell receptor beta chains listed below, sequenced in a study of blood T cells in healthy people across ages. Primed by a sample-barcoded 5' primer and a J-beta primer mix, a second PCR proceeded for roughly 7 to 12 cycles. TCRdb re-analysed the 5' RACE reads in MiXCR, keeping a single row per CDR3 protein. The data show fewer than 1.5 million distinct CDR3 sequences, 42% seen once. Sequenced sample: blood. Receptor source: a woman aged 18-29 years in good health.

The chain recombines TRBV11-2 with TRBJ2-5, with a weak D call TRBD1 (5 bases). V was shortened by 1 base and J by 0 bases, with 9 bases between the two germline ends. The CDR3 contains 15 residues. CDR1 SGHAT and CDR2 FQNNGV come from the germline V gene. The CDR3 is CASSLGVTDQETQYF. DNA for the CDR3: TGTGCCAGCAGCTTAGGAGTGACAGACCAAGAGACCCAGTACTTC.

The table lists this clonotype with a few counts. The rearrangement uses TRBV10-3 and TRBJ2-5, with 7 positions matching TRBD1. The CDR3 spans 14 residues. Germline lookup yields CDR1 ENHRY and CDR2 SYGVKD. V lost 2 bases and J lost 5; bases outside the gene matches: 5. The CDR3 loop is CAISEATRGETQYF. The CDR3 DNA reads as TGTGCCATCAGTGAGGCGACCAGGGGGGAGACCCAGTACTTC.

This CDR3 is CASSRNPQGQPQHF. CDR3 coding DNA: TGTGCCAGCAGTCGGAATCCCCAGGGCCAGCCCCAGCATTTT. The V call is TRBV12-3 or TRBV12-4, the J call TRBJ1-5; the D gene is possibly TRBD1 (5 bases). The CDR3 covers 14 residues. V gave up 5 bases and J gave up 7 bases, with 15 bases separating them.

CDR3 coding DNA: TGTGCCAGCAGCTGCAAGGGTAATGAAAAACTGTTTTTT. Protein sequence: CASSCKGNEKLFF. The J gene is TRBJ1-4, the V gene TRBV5-5; the D is unclear. V shed 3 bases and J shed 4 bases, with 7 bases lying between them. Germline CDR1 is SGHKS and CDR2 is YYEKEE (reference sequence). This CDR3 has 13 residues.

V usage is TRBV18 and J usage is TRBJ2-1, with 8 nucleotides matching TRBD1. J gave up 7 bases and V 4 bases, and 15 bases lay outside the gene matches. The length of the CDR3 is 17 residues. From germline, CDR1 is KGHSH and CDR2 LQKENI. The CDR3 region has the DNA TGTGCCAGCTCACGTAAGGTTGCGTCAGGGGGCGAAAATGAGCAGTTCTTC. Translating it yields CASSRKVASGGENEQFF.

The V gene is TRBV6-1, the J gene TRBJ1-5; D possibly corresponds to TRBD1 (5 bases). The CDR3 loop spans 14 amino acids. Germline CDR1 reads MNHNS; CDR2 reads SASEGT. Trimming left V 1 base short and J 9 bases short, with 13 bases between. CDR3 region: CASSEGQGPVPQHF. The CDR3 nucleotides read TGTGCCAGCAGTGAAGGTCAGGGTCCGGTGCCCCAGCATTTT.

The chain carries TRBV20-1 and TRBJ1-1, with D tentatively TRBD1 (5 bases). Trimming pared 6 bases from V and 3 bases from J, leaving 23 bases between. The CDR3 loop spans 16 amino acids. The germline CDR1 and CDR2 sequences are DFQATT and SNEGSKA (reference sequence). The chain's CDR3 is CSATLAGRSGYTEAFF. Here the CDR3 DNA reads TGCAGTGCCACGCTTGCAGGGCGGTCGGGGTACACTGAAGCTTTCTTT.

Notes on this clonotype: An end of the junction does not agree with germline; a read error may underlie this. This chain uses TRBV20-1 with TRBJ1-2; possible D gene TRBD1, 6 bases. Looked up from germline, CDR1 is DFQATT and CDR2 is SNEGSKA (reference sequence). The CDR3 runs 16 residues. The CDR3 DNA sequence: TGCAGTGCTAGAGCCCTTGGCGGACAGAGGAACTGTGGCTACACCTTC. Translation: CSARALGGQRNCGYTF.

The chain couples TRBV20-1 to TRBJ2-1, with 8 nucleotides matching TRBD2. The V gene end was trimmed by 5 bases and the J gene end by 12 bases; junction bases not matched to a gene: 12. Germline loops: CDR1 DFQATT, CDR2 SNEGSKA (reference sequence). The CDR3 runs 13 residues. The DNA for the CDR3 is TGCAGTGCTTTTTCGAGCGGGAGTAGCGCGCAGTTCTTC. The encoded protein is CSAFSSGSSAQFF.